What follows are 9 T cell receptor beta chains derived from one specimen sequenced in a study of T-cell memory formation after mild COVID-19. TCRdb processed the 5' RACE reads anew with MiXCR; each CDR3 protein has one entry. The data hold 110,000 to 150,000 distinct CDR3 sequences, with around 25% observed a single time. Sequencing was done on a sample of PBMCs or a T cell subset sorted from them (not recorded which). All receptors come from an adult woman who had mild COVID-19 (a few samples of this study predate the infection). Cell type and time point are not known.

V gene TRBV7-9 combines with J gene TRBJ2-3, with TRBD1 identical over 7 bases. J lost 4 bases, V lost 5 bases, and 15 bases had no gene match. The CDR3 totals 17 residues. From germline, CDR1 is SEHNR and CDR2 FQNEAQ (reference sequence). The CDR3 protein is CASSPLLRDSRADTQYF. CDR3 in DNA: TGTGCCAGCAGCCCTCTCTTACGGGACAGCAGGGCAGATACGCAGTATTTT.

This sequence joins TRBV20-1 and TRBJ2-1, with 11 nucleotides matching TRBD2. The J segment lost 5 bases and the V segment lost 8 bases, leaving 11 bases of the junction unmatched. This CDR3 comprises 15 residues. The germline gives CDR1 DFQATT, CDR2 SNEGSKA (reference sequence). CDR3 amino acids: CSLVPSTSGDNEQFF. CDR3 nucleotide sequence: TGCAGTCTAGTCCCCTCGACTAGCGGGGACAATGAGCAGTTCTTC.

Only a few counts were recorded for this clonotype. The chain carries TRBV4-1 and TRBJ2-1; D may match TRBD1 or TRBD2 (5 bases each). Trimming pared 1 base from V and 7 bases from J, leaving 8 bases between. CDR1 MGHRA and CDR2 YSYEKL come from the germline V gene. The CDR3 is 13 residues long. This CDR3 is CASSQGGSNEQFF. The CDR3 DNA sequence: TGCGCCAGCAGCCAAGGGGGGAGTAATGAGCAGTTCTTC.

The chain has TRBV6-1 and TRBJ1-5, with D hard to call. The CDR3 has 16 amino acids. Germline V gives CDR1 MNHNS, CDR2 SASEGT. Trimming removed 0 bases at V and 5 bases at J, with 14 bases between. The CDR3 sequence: CASSEARTRYDQPQHF. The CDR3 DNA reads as TGTGCCAGCAGTGAAGCCCGGACCCGATACGATCAGCCCCAGCATTTT.

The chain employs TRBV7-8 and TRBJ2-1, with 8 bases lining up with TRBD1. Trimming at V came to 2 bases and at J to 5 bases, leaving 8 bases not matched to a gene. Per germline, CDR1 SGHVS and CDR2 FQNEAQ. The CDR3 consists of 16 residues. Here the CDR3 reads CASSLSASTGDNEQFF. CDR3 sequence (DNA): TGTGCCAGCAGCTTATCGGCGTCGACAGGGGACAATGAGCAGTTCTTC. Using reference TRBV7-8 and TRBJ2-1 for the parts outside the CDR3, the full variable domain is GAGVSQSPRYKVAKRGQDVALRCDPISGHVSLFWYQQALGQGPEFLTYFQNEAQLDKSGLPSDRFFAERPEGSVSTLKIQRTQQEDSAVYLCASSLSASTGDNEQFFGPGTRLTVL.

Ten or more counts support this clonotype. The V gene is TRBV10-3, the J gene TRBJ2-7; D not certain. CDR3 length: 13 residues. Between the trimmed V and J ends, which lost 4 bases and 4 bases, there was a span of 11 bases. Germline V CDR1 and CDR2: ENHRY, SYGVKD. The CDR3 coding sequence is TGTGCCATCAGTGTCAAAGAAGGATACGAGCAGTACTTC. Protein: CAISVKEGYEQYF.

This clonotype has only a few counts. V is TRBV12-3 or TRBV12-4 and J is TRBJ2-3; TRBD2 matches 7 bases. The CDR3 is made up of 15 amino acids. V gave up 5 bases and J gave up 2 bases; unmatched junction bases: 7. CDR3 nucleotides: TGTGCCAGCAGTCTGGGGGGGGTCCTCACAGATACGCAGTATTTT. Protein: CASSLGGVLTDTQYF.

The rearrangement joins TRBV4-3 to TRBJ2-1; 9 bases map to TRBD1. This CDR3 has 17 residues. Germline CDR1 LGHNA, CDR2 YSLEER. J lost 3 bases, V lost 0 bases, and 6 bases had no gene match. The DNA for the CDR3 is TGCGCCAGCAGCCAAGATGATGGGACAGGGTACTACAATGAGCAGTTCTTC. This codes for CASSQDDGTGYYNEQFF.

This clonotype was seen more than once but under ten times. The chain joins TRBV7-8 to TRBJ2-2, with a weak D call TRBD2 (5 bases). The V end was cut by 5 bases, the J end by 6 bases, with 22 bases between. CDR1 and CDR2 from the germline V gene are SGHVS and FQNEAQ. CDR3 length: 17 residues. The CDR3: CASSPIGASGGPGELFF. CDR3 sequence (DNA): TGTGCCAGCAGCCCCATAGGAGCAAGCGGCGGGCCCGGGGAGCTGTTTTTT. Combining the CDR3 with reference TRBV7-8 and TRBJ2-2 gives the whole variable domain GAGVSQSPRYKVAKRGQDVALRCDPISGHVSLFWYQQALGQGPEFLTYFQNEAQLDKSGLPSDRFFAERPEGSVSTLKIQRTQQEDSAVYLCASSPIGASGGPGELFFGEGSRLTVL.